Presented here are 8 T cell receptor beta chains from one specimen sequenced in a study of blood T cell repertoires in COVID-19. Clones were sequenced by immunoSEQ multiplex PCR, and TCRdb holds only the in-frame ones, with some missing. The data hold more than 300,000 clones, with approximately 85% observed a single time. The material sequenced was peripheral blood. These receptors came from a woman in her forties or fifties with acute or convalescent COVID-19.

V gene TRBV5-5 combines with J gene TRBJ1-3; D gene uncertain. V lost 0 bases, J lost 0 bases, and 7 bases lay in between. There are 15 residues in the CDR3. Looked up from germline, CDR1 is SGHKS and CDR2 is YYEKEE (reference sequence). The CDR3 protein is CASSLVRSSGNTIYF. As DNA, the CDR3 is TGTGCCAGCAGCTTGGTGCGGAGCTCTGGAAACACCATATATTTT.

V usage is TRBV21-1 and J usage is TRBJ1-1; the tabulated D call, TRBD1, remains unverified against the DNA. TRBV21-1 is labeled a pseudogene. The CDR3 totals 14 residues. CDR3 sequence (DNA): TGTGCCAGCAGCCACGGGACAGGGAGGCCTGAAGCTTTCTTT. As protein: CASSHGTGRPEAFF.

This clone was detected only once. The rearrangement joins TRBV10-3 to TRBJ1-5, with D hard to call. The CDR3 is 13 amino acids. The germline V and J ends were trimmed by 3 bases and 4 bases, with 7 bases remaining between them. CDR1 is ENHRY, CDR2 SYGVKD, per germline. Here the CDR3 reads CAISEGGNQPQHF. The DNA of the CDR3 is TGTGCCATCAGTGAAGGCGGGAATCAGCCCCAGCATTTT.

V gene TRBV18 combines with J gene TRBJ1-2; no clear D. CDR1 KGHSH and CDR2 LQKENI come from the germline V gene. Trimming took off 1 base at V and 2 bases at J, with 8 bases between the two ends. The CDR3 loop spans 14 amino acids. The CDR3: CASSPREGNYGYTF. CDR3 sequence (DNA): TGTGCCAGCTCACCACGCGAGGGAAACTATGGCTACACCTTC.

This clone was seen a few times. V gene TRBV6-6 combines with J gene TRBJ2-7; 9 nucleotides align to TRBD1. Germline V gives CDR1 MNHNY, CDR2 SVGAGI (reference sequence). Unmatched junction bases numbered 8, after V lost 2 bases and J lost 9 bases. The CDR3 has 14 residues. CDR3 bases: TGTGCCAGCAGTTACGGACAGGGGAATGGCGGGCAGTACTTC. Translation gives CASSYGQGNGGQYF.

This sequence joins TRBV5-5 and TRBJ2-7; 7 bases match TRBD1. CDR1 and CDR2 (germline): SGHKS, YYEKEE (reference sequence). V shed 0 bases, J shed 2 bases, and the junction held 8 bases outside the gene matches. The CDR3 spans 16 residues. The CDR3 bases are TGTGCCAGCAGCTTGGTAGGACAGGAGGTACCCTACGAGCAGTACTTC. Amino acids: CASSLVGQEVPYEQYF.

This clone has a single count. The CDR3 region is CSVEGGERETQYF. CDR3 nucleotide sequence: TGCAGCGTTGAAGGGGGGGAAAGGGAGACCCAGTACTTC. The rearrangement joins TRBV29-1 to TRBJ2-5, with D possibly matching TRBD2 (6 bases). The germline V gene encodes CDR1 SQVTM and CDR2 ANQGSEA. V was trimmed by 1 base and J by 5 bases, leaving 11 bases between them. The CDR3 runs 13 residues.

The chain employs TRBV18 and TRBJ2-3; TRBD1 matches at 10 bases. The V and J ends lost 5 bases and 4 bases, in that order; junction bases with no gene match: 3. This CDR3 has 14 residues. Germline CDR1 KGHSH, CDR2 LQKENI. CDR3 nucleotide sequence: TGTGCCAGCTCATCGACAGGGGGCGCAGATACGCAGTATTTT. As protein: CASSSTGGADTQYF.